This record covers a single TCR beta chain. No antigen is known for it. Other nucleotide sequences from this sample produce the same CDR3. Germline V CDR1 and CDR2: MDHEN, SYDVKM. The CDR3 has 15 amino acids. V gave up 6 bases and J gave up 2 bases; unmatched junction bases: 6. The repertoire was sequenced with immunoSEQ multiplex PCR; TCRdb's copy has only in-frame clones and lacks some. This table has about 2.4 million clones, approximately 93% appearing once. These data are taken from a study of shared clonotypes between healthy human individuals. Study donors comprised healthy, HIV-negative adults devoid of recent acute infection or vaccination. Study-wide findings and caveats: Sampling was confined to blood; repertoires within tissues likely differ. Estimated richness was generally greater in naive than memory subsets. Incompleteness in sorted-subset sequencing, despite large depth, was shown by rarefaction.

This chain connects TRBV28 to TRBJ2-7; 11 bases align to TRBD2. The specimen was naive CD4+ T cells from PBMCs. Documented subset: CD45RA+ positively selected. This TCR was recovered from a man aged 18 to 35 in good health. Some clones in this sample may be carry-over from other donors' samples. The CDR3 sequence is CASSPGTSGTYEQYF. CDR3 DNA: TGTGCCAGCAGCCCGGGGACTAGCGGAACCTACGAGCAGTACTTC.